Below, 9 T cell receptor beta chains from the same sample are listed, as sequenced in a study of radiotherapy plus CTLA-4 blockade in lung cancer. Here immunoSEQ multiplex PCR was the method, and the copy in TCRdb shows in-frame clones only, minus some. The sample carries 45,000 to 55,000 clones, 80% to 85% recorded once. Sequenced here: peripheral blood, sampled from a patient treated with radiotherapy plus ipilimumab. The receptors were sampled from a human donor with non-small cell lung cancer who had stable disease on radiotherapy plus ipilimumab.

As concerns this clone: The junction and the germline gene differ at one end; a read error may be behind it. This chain's CDR3 is CASNLGSIHGVEQYF. CDR3 bases: TGCGCCAGCAACTTGGGGAGTATCCACGGGGTCGAGCAGTACTTC. The rearrangement uses TRBV5-1 and TRBJ2-5; TRBD2 might be the D (5 bases). The DNA end lines up better with TRBJ2-7; the J call may be wrong. The CDR3 runs to 15 residues. Germline loops: CDR1 SGHRS, CDR2 YFSETQ.

About this clone: Other DNA sequences in the sample encode the same CDR3. This sequence joins TRBV28 and TRBJ2-7, with 11 bases lining up with TRBD2. This CDR3 region has 17 residues. Germline V gene data show CDR1 as MDHEN and CDR2 as SYDVKM. The J segment lost 5 bases and the V segment lost 4 bases, leaving 13 bases of the junction unmatched. CDR3 sequence (DNA): TGTGCCAGCAGTTCCGGGGCAGGTCGACTAGCGGGACACGAGCAGTACTTC. Protein sequence: CASSSGAGRLAGHEQYF.

J is TRBJ2-2 and V is TRBV9; D is undetermined. The germline V gene has CDR1 SGDLS and CDR2 YYNGEE. Trimming cost V 0 bases and J 1 base, with 7 bases left between them. The CDR3 extends over 15 amino acids. The CDR3 DNA reads as TGTGCCAGCAGCGTAGGAACGGGGAACACCGGGGAGCTGTTTTTT. This codes for CASSVGTGNTGELFF.

The chain uses TRBV23-1 and TRBJ1-4, with 9 bases identical to TRBD1. TRBV23-1 qualifies as an ORF whose function is uncertain. The CDR3 consists of 19 residues. The V and J ends lost 3 bases and 0 bases, in that order; junction bases with no gene match: 11. Here the CDR3 reads CASSHRRDRVKATNEKLFF. As DNA, the CDR3 is TGCGCCAGCAGTCATCGCCGGGACAGGGTAAAGGCAACTAATGAAAAACTGTTTTTT.

The genes are TRBV12-2 and TRBJ1-1; the table gives TRBD1 as D, unverified against the DNA. TRBV12-2 is a listed pseudogene. The CDR3 extends over 13 amino acids. The CDR3 DNA reads TGTGCAAGTCGCTTCTCTTCGCCAGTAGAAGCTTTCTTT. It codes for CASRFSSPVEAFF.

This sequence joins TRBV11-3 and TRBJ2-7; 7 bases line up with TRBD2. The V gene end was trimmed by 0 bases and the J gene end by 2 bases; junction bases not matched to a gene: 4. This CDR3 comprises 15 residues. Germline CDR1 is SGHNT and CDR2 is YENEEA. The CDR3 loop reads CASSLEASGTYEQYF. The CDR3 DNA reads as TGTGCCAGCAGCTTAGAGGCTAGCGGAACCTACGAGCAGTACTTC.

V gene TRBV28 combines with J gene TRBJ1-2; 7 positions match TRBD1. V gave up 9 bases and J gave up 6 bases; unmatched junction bases: 7. This CDR3 has 12 amino acids. Germline assignment: CDR1 MDHEN and CDR2 SYDVKM. The CDR3 loop reads CASGDSNNGYTF. In DNA form, the CDR3 reads TGTGCCAGTGGGGACAGTAATAATGGCTACACCTTC.

This chain joins TRBV5-6 and TRBJ1-1; TRBD1 matches at 7 bases. The length of the CDR3 is 15 residues. Germline V lookup: CDR1 SGHDT, CDR2 YYEEEE. Losses at the gene ends were 4 bases for V and 1 base for J; bases not matched to a gene: 7. This CDR3 is CASSAAGTANTEAFF. DNA for the CDR3: TGTGCCAGCAGCGCGGCAGGGACAGCGAACACTGAAGCTTTCTTT.

The chain is built from TRBV7-8 and TRBJ1-4; 7 nucleotides agree with TRBD1. J lost 7 bases, V lost 4 bases, and 9 bases had no gene match. The V gene's germline CDR1 is SGHVS and CDR2 FQNEAQ. This CDR3 spans 15 amino acids. The DNA of the CDR3 is TGTGCCAGCAGCTCGGCGACAGGGAGGCGTGAAAAACTGTTTTTT. This sequence encodes CASSSATGRREKLFF.